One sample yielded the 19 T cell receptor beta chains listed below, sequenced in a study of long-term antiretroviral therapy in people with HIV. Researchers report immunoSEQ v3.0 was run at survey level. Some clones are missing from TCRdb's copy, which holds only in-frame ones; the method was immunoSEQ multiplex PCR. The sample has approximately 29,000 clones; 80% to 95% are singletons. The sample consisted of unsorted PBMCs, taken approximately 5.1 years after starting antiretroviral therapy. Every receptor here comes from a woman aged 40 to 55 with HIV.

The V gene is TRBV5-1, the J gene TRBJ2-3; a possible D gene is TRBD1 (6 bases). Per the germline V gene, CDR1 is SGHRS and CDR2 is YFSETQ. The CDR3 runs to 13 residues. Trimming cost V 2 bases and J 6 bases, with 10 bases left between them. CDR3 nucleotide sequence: TGCGCCAGCAGCTTAGGGGGTTCGGATACGCAGTATTTT. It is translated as CASSLGGSDTQYF.

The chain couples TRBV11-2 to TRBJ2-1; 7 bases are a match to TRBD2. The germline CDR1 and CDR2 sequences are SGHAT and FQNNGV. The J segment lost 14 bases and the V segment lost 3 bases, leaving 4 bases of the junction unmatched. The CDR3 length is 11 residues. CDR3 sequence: CASSFGGGEFF. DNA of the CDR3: TGTGCCAGCAGCTTTGGCGGGGGAGAGTTCTTC.

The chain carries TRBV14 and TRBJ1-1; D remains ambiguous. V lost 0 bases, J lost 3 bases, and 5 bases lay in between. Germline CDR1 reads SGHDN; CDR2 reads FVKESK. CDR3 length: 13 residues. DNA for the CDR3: TGTGCCAGCAGCCAAGAACGGTACACTGAAGCTTTCTTT. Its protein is CASSQERYTEAFF.

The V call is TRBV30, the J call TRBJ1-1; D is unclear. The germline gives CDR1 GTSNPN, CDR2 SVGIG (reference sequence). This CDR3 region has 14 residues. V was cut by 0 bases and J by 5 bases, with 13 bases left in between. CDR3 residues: CAWSVLAAGTEAFF. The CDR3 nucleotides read TGTGCCTGGAGTGTACTTGCAGCGGGGACTGAAGCTTTCTTT.

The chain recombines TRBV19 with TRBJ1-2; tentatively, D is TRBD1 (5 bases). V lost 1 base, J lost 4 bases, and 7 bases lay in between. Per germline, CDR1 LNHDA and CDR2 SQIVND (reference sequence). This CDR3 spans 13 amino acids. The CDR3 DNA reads TGTGCCAGTAGTATAGCCAGGGCCTATGGCTACACCTTC. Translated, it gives CASSIARAYGYTF.

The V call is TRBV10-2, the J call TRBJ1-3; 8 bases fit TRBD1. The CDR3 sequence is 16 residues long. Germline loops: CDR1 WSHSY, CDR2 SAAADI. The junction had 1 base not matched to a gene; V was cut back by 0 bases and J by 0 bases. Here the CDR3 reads CASSESDRGSGNTIYF. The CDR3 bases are TGCGCCAGCAGTGAGTCCGACAGGGGCTCTGGAAACACCATATATTTT.

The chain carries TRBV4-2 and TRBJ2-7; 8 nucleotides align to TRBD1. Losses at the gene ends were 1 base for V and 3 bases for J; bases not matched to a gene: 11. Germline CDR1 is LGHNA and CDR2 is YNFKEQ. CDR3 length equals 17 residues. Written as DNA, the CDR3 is TGTGCCAGCAGCCAAGTCGGGTGGACAGGGTCGGGCTACGAGCAGTACTTC. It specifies CASSQVGWTGSGYEQYF.

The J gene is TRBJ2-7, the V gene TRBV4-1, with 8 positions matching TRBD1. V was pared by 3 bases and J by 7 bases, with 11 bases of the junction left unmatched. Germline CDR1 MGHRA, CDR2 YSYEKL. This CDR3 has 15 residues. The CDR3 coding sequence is TGCGCCAGCAGCCAGGGGGGTCAGGGGGCGCAAGAGCAGTACTTC. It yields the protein CASSQGGQGAQEQYF.

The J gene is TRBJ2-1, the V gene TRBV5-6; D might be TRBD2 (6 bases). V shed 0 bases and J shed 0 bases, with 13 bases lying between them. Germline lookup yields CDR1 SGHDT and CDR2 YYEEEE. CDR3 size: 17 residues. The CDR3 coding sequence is TGTGCCAGCAGCTTGGTCGGAGGGGTTCCCTCCTACAATGAGCAGTTCTTC. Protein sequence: CASSLVGGVPSYNEQFF.

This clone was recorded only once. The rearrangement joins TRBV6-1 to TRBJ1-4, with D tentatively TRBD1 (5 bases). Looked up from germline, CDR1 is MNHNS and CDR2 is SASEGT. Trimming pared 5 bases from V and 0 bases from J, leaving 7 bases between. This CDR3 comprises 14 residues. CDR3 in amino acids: CASSTGATNEKLFF. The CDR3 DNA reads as TGTGCCAGCAGTACAGGCGCAACTAATGAAAAACTGTTTTTT.

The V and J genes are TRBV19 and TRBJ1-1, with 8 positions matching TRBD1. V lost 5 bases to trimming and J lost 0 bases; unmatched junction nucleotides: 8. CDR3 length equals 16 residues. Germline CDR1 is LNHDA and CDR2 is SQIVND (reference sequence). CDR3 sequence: CASSPTGGPMNTEAFF. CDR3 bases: TGTGCCAGTAGTCCCACAGGGGGACCTATGAACACTGAAGCTTTCTTT.

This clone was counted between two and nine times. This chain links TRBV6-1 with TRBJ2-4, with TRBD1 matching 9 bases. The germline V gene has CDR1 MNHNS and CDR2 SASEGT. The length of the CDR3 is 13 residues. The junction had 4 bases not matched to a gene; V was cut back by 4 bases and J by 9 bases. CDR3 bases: TGTGCCAGCAGTGGCGGGACAGGGACCATTCAGTACTTC. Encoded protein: CASSGGTGTIQYF.

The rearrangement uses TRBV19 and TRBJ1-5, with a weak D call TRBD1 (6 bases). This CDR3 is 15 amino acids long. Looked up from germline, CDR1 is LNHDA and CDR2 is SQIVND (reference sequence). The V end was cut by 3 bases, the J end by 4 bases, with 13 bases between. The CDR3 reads CASSIQGLRNQPQHF. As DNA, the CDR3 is TGTGCCAGTAGTATCCAGGGGTTGAGGAATCAGCCCCAGCATTTT.

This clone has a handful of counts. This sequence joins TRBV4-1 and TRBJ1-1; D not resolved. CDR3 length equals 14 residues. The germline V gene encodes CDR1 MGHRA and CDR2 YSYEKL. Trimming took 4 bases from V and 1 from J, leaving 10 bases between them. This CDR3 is CASSLFTENTEAFF. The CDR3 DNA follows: TGCGCCAGCAGCCTTTTTACAGAGAACACTGAAGCTTTCTTT.

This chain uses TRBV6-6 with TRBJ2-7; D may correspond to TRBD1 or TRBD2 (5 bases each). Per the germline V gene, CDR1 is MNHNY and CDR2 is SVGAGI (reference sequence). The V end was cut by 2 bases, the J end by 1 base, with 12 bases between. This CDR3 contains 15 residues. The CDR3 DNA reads TGTGCCAGCAGTTACGGGCCCGGGGCTTCCTACGAGCAGTACTTC. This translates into CASSYGPGASYEQYF.

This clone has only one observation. The CDR3 loop is CASSLGGSNQPQHF. CDR3 DNA sequence: TGTGCCAGCAGTCTGGGGGGAAGCAATCAGCCCCAGCATTTT. V gene TRBV28 combines with J gene TRBJ1-5, with D possibly TRBD1 on 5 matching bases. CDR1 and CDR2 (germline): MDHEN, SYDVKM. V was shortened by 5 bases and J by 1 base, with 9 bases between the two germline ends. The CDR3 totals 14 residues.

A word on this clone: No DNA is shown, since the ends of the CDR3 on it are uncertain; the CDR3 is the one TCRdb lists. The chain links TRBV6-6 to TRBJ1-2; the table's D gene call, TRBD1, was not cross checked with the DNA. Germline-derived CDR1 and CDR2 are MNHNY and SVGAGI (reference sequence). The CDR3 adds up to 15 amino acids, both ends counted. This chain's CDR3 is CASSSSTGIYYGYTF.

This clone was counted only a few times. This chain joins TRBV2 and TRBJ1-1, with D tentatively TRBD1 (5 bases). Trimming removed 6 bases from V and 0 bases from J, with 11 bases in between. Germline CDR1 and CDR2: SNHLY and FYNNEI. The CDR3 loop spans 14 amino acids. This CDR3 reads CASRAGTVNTEAFF. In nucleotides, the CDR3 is TGTGCCAGCAGGGCCGGGACGGTGAACACTGAAGCTTTCTTT.

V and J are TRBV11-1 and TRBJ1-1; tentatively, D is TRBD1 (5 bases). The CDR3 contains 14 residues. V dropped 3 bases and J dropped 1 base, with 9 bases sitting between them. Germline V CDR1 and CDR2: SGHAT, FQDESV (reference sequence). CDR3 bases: TGTGCCAGCAGCTTCCCAGGGACGAACACTGAAGCTTTCTTT. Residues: CASSFPGTNTEAFF.